This TCR beta chain was identified during a study of shared clonotypes between healthy human individuals. The wider study: Researchers drew samples from two women and a few men aged 18 to 49.

Repertoires were generated with immunoSEQ multiplex PCR, while TCRdb's copy carries only in-frame clones and drops some. The table lists 330,000 or so clones, roughly 80% of them singletons. Germline CDR1 and CDR2: LNHDA and SQIVND (reference sequence). Trimming cost V 7 bases and J 4 bases; bases outside gene matches: 10. This CDR3 is built from 16 residues. The clonotype originates from a man younger than 45 in good health. Sequenced material: memory CD4+ T cells sorted from blood. Subset described: CD45RA-negative fraction. The V and J genes are TRBV19 and TRBJ2-2, with 9 positions matching TRBD2. In DNA, the CDR3 is TGTGCCAGTAATCCTTCGGCGGGAGGGTTCACCGGGGAGCTGTTTTTT. This encodes CASNPSAGGFTGELFF. The whole variable domain, remainder taken from reference TRBV19 and TRBJ2-2, is DGGITQSPKYLFRKEGQNVTLSCEQNLNHDAMYWYRQDPGQGLRLIYYSQIVNDFQKGDIAEGYSVSREKKESFPLTVTSAQKNPTAFYLCASNPSAGGFTGELFFGEGSRLTVL.